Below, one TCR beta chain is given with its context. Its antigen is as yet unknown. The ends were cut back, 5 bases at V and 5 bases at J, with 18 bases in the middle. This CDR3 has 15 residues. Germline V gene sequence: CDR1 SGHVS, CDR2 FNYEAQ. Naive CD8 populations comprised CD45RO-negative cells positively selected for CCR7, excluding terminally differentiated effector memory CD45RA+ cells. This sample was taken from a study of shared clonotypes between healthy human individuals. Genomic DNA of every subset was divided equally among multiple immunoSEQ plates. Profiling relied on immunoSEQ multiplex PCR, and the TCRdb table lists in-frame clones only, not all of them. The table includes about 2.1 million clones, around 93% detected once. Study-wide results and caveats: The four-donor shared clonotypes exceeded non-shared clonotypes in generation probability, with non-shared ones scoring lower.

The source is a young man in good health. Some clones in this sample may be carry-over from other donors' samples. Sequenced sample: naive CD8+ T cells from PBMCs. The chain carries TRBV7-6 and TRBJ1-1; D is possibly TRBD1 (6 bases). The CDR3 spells CASSPRGGGSTEAFF. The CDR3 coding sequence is TGTGCCAGCAGCCCGCGGGGAGGGGGGAGTACTGAAGCTTTCTTT.